This is a list of T cell receptor beta chains from one sample in a study of T cell repertoires in cytomegalovirus infection. Each CDR3 protein gets one entry after TCRdb re-called the reads with MiXCR. The sample shows approximately 400,000 distinct CDR3 sequences, roughly 30% of them seen only once. Sequenced material: PBMCs. The receptor set was obtained from a human donor in good health (CMV status not recorded). Some clones in this sample may be carry-over from other donors' samples. CDR3s include the opening cysteine and the closing phenylalanine or tryptophan. Fields, in order: J gene, clone size, D gene, V gene, CDR3 protein, CDR3 DNA. The D gene is left open where the match is weak. Clone size is not always given. Where it is, it says once, few, many or a class for expanded clones.

j_call: TRBJ1-1; clone_size: NA; d_call: NA; v_call: TRBV7-9; cdr3_aa: CASSLAAEGPTEAFF; cdr3_nt: TGTGCCAGCAGCTTAGCCGCCGAGGGTCCCACTGAAGCTTTCTTT
j_call: TRBJ2-1; clone_size: NA; d_call: NA; v_call: TRBV7-6; cdr3_aa: CASSTSGTKNEQFF; cdr3_nt: TGTGCCAGCAGCACCTCCGGGACAAAGAATGAGCAGTTCTTC
j_call: TRBJ2-2; clone_size: once; d_call: NA; v_call: TRBV7-2; cdr3_aa: CASSLVVRAAGNTGELFF; cdr3_nt: TGTGCCAGCAGCTTAGTGGTTAGGGCGGCTGGGAACACCGGGGAGCTGTTTTTT
j_call: TRBJ1-4; clone_size: few; d_call: NA; v_call: TRBV6-1; cdr3_aa: CASSEAWGAGEKLFF; cdr3_nt: TGTGCCAGCAGTGAAGCGTGGGGGGCAGGGGAAAAACTGTTTTTT
j_call: TRBJ1-5; clone_size: NA; d_call: NA; v_call: TRBV28; cdr3_aa: CAISHRGSNQPQHF; cdr3_nt: TGTGCCATCAGTCACCGCGGGAGCAATCAGCCCCAGCATTTT
j_call: TRBJ1-5; clone_size: few; d_call: NA; v_call: TRBV19; cdr3_aa: CASSMGMGRENQPQHF; cdr3_nt: TGTGCCAGTAGTATGGGTATGGGCAGGGAGAATCAGCCCCAGCATTTT
j_call: TRBJ2-1; clone_size: NA; d_call: NA; v_call: TRBV19; cdr3_aa: CASSIMPHNEQFF; cdr3_nt: TGTGCCAGTAGTATTATGCCCCACAATGAGCAGTTCTTC
j_call: TRBJ1-1; clone_size: NA; d_call: NA; v_call: TRBV5-1; cdr3_aa: CASSLGGGATEAFF; cdr3_nt: TGCGCCAGCAGCTTGGGGGGGGGTGCTACTGAAGCTTTCTTT
j_call: TRBJ2-2; clone_size: few; d_call: NA; v_call: TRBV28; cdr3_aa: CASSDSGEVGELFF; cdr3_nt: TGTGCCAGCAGTGACTCAGGGGAGGTCGGGGAGCTGTTTTTT
j_call: TRBJ1-2; clone_size: many; d_call: NA; v_call: TRBV28; cdr3_aa: CASSLTSIDRGDGYTF; cdr3_nt: TGTGCCAGCAGCTTGACCTCGATAGATCGGGGAGATGGCTACACCTTC
j_call: TRBJ1-6; clone_size: NA; d_call: NA; v_call: TRBV12-3/TRBV12-4; cdr3_aa: CASSPQGLHNSPLHF; cdr3_nt: TGTGCCAGCAGTCCCCAGGGTCTGCATAATTCACCCCTCCACTTT
j_call: TRBJ1-6; clone_size: NA; d_call: NA; v_call: TRBV3-1; cdr3_aa: CASSQDPDSPLHF; cdr3_nt: TGTGCCAGCAGCCAAGATCCGGACTCCCCCCTCCACTTT
j_call: TRBJ2-1; clone_size: few; d_call: TRBD2; v_call: TRBV7-9; cdr3_aa: CASSSTSGGRDEQFF; cdr3_nt: TGTGCCAGCAGCTCCACTAGCGGGGGACGAGATGAGCAGTTCTTC
j_call: TRBJ2-5; clone_size: few; d_call: TRBD2; v_call: TRBV2; cdr3_aa: CASKGLAGGQETQYF; cdr3_nt: TGTGCCAGCAAAGGACTAGCGGGGGGACAAGAGACCCAGTACTTC
j_call: TRBJ2-3; clone_size: NA; d_call: NA; v_call: TRBV5-4; cdr3_aa: CASSPTRTDTQYF; cdr3_nt: TGTGCCAGCAGCCCGACACGCACAGATACGCAGTATTTT
j_call: TRBJ2-5; clone_size: few; d_call: NA; v_call: TRBV11-1; cdr3_aa: CASSLDGARGETQYF; cdr3_nt: TGTGCCAGCAGCTTAGACGGGGCCCGGGGAGAGACCCAGTACTTC